Listed below are T cell receptor beta chains from one sample, sequenced in a study of blood T cell repertoires in COVID-19. Data came from immunoSEQ multiplex PCR; TCRdb stores just in-frame clones and leaves some out. The table shows a few hundred thousand clones, with roughly 87% occurring only once. The sample comprised PBMCs or T cells enriched from blood (not recorded which). These receptors came from a woman younger than 45 who had recovered from COVID-19. CDR3s include the opening cysteine and the closing phenylalanine or tryptophan. Fields, in order: CDR3 DNA, CDR3 protein, V gene, D gene, clone size, J gene. The D gene is left open where the match is weak. For some rows the clone size is stated as once, few or many, or as a class when expanded; others skip it.

TGTGCCAGCAGTACCGCGAGCTCCTATAATTCACCCCTCCACTTT | CASSTASSYNSPLHF | TRBV9 | - | - | TRBJ1-6
TGTGCCAGCAGCCCCTCCACCATATATTTT | CASSPSTIYF | TRBV7-9 | - | - | TRBJ1-3
TGTGCCAGCAGTTTAGCGGCAGGGGCGAATTCACCCCTCCACTTT | CASSLAAGANSPLHF | TRBV28 | - | - | TRBJ1-6
TGTGCCAGCAGTGCGAACAGGGAGGGGACTGAAGCTTTCTTT | CASSANREGTEAFF | TRBV2 | - | - | TRBJ1-1
TGTGCCAGTAGGACTAAGGGCGGGGGTTCCTACAATGAGCAGTTCTTC | CASRTKGGGSYNEQFF | TRBV19 | TRBD2 | few | TRBJ2-1
TGCGCCAGCAGCCCGCAGGGATACGAGCAGTACTTC | CASSPQGYEQYF | TRBV5-1 | - | - | TRBJ2-7
TGTGCCAGCACCGAAGGACAGGGCACCCTCTATGGCTACACCTTC | CASTEGQGTLYGYTF | TRBV2 | TRBD1 | - | TRBJ1-2
TGTGCCAGCAGGCGTATGGACGAGCAGTACTTC | CASRRMDEQYF | TRBV6-5 | - | - | TRBJ2-7
TGTGCCAGCAGCTCCGACAGGGGGGACACCGGGGAGCTGTTTTTT | CASSSDRGDTGELFF | TRBV7-7 | TRBD1 | - | TRBJ2-2
TGTGCCAGCAGCGTCCGGACCTCACCGGGGGACGAGCAGTACTTC | CASSVRTSPGDEQYF | TRBV9 | - | - | TRBJ2-7
TGTGCCAGCAGCCCGATTGGAACTCTAGCGGGGGCGGGGTACAATGAGCAGTTCTTC | CASSPIGTLAGAGYNEQFF | TRBV6-2/TRBV6-3 | TRBD2 | - | TRBJ2-1
TGCAGCGTTGAAGTTCCAGGGGTTAAGGTCACTGAAGCTTTCTTT | CSVEVPGVKVTEAFF | TRBV29-1 | - | - | TRBJ1-1
TGTGCCACCAGTGAGACAGCGAACACCGGGGAGCTGTTTTTT | CATSETANTGELFF | TRBV24-1 | - | - | TRBJ2-2
TGTGCCAGCAGCCAAGAAGATGCGGGGGCCTTTGGCACCGGGGAGCTGTTTTTT | CASSQEDAGAFGTGELFF | TRBV4-2 | - | - | TRBJ2-2
TGTGCCAGCAGTTACCAAGTCAGGGCGGCCTCTCTATACGAGCAGTACTTC | CASSYQVRAASLYEQYF | TRBV6-2/TRBV6-3 | - | - | TRBJ2-7
TGTGCCAGCAGTGAGGGGGACAGGGGCCTCGGCACCTTC | CASSEGDRGLGTF | TRBV2 | TRBD1 | - | TRBJ1-2
TGTGCCAGCAGCTTGGATGGGACAGGGGGACCTGGAAACACCATATATTTT | CASSLDGTGGPGNTIYF | TRBV5-4 | TRBD1 | - | TRBJ1-3
TGTGCCAGCAGTACTAGCGGGGGGAGGAAGACCCAGTACTTC | CASSTSGGRKTQYF | TRBV27 | TRBD2 | once | TRBJ2-5
TGTGCCAGCAGCTTAGTAGAGCAGGGCTCTGGAAACACCATATATTTT | CASSLVEQGSGNTIYF | TRBV11-2 | - | - | TRBJ1-3
TGCAGTGCTAGTGATAGGGGGCTGAACACTGAAGCTTTCTTT | CSASDRGLNTEAFF | TRBV20-1 | TRBD1 | - | TRBJ1-1
TGCGCCAGCAGATGGGACAGGGGGACTGAAGCTTTCTTT | CASRWDRGTEAFF | TRBV5-1 | TRBD1 | - | TRBJ1-1
TGTGCCAGCAGTTACTGGGCAGGGATGAACACTGAAGCTTTCTTT | CASSYWAGMNTEAFF | TRBV6-2/TRBV6-3 | - | - | TRBJ1-1
TGTGCCACCAGACCCGACACCCCGAGATCACCCCTCCACTTT | CATRPDTPRSPLHF | TRBV15 | - | - | TRBJ1-6
TGTGCCAGCAGCGCGTCGGGGTTTAGCGATGCTTTCTTT | CASSASGFSDAFF | TRBV5-4 | - | - | TRBJ1-1
TGTGCCAGCAGGGATGGAAAGGGGGCTGGAAATCAGCCCCAGCATTTT | CASRDGKGAGNQPQHF | TRBV25-1 | TRBD1 | once | TRBJ1-5
TGTGCCAGCAGCCGGCCGGGACAGGGCTACGAGCAGTACTTC | CASSRPGQGYEQYF | TRBV3-1/TRBV3-2 | TRBD1 | - | TRBJ2-7
TGTGCCAGCAGCTTAGGCGGTCGAGGGTACGAGCAGTACTTC | CASSLGGRGYEQYF | TRBV7-9 | - | - | TRBJ2-7
TGTGCCAGCAGCCGGGAGTCAGGGGCTGGTAACACTGAAGCTTTCTTT | CASSRESGAGNTEAFF | TRBV7-8 | - | few | TRBJ1-1
TGTGCCAGCAGCAGGGAACAGGGTTTGATTACTGAAGCTTTCTTT | CASSREQGLITEAFF | TRBV6-5 | - | few | TRBJ1-1
TGTGCCAGCAGTGTTGACAGGGGGCCCTCCGGGGAGCTGTTTTTT | CASSVDRGPSGELFF | TRBV2 | TRBD1 | - | TRBJ2-2
TGCAGCGGGAGGACAGGGTCTTCCGGGGAGCTGTTTTTT | CSGRTGSSGELFF | TRBV29-1 | TRBD1 | - | TRBJ2-2
TGTGCCAGCAGTCAAAGGCGGGACGTAGGCCCGGAAGCTTTCTTT | CASSQRRDVGPEAFF | TRBV6-5 | - | - | TRBJ1-1
TGTGCCAGCAGCTTTCTCGGACAGAACACTGAAGCTTTCTTT | CASSFLGQNTEAFF | TRBV5-6 | - | - | TRBJ1-1
TGTGCCAGCTCACCGGGCGGGACAGGTTCCTACGAGCAGTACTTC | CASSPGGTGSYEQYF | TRBV18 | TRBD1 | - | TRBJ2-7
TGCGCCAGCAGTGACCCCGGGGGGGGCCGGAATGAGCAGTTCTTC | CASSDPGGGRNEQFF | TRBV10-1 | TRBD2 | - | TRBJ2-1
TGTGCCAGCAGCTGGACAGGGTTATCCTACAATGAGCAGTTCTTC | CASSWTGLSYNEQFF | TRBV5-4 | TRBD1 | - | TRBJ2-1
TGTGCCACCAGCACCCCTGGAACAGGGTACGAGCAGTACTTC | CATSTPGTGYEQYF | TRBV15 | - | - | TRBJ2-7
TGTGCCAGCAGTTTAACCAGGGGACATGGCTACACCTTC | CASSLTRGHGYTF | TRBV28 | - | few | TRBJ1-2
TGTGCCAGCAGCCCCGGGGGAGAGGGGGCTTTCTTT | CASSPGGEGAFF | TRBV6-5 | - | - | TRBJ1-1